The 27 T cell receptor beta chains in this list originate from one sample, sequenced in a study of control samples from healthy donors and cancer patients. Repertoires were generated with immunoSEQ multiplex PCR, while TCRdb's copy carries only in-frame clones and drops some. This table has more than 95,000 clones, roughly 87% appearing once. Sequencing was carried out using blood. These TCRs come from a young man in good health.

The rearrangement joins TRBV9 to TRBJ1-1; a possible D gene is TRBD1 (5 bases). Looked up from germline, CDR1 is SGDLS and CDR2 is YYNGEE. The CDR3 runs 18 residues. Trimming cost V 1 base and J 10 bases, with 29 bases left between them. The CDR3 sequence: CASSVTENVQGDASGAFF. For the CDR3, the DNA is TGTGCCAGCAGCGTAACAGAGAACGTGCAGGGAGATGCGTCGGGAGCTTTCTTT.

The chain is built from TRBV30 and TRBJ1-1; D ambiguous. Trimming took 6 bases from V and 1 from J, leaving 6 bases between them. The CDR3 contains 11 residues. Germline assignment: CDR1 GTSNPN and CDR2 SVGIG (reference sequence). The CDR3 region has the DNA TGTGCCTGTACCGGGAACACTGAAGCTTTCTTT. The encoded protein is CACTGNTEAFF. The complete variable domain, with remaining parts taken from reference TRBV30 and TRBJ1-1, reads SQTIHQWPATLVQPVGSPLSLECTVEGTSNPNLYWYRQAAGRGLQLLFYSVGIGQISSEVPQNLSASRPQDRQFILSSKKLLLSDSGFYLCACTGNTEAFFGQGTRLTVV.

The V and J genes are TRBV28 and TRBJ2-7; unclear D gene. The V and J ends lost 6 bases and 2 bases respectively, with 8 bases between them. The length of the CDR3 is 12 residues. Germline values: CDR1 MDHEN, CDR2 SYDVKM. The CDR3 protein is CASRGSPYEQYF. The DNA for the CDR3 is TGTGCCAGCAGGGGGTCCCCCTACGAGCAGTACTTC.

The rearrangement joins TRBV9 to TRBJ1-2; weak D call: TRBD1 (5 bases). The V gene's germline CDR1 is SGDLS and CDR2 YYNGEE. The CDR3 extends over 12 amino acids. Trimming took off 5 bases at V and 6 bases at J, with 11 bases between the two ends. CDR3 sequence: CASSRGSNGYTF. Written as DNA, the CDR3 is TGTGCCAGCAGTCGGGGGTCGAATGGCTACACCTTC.

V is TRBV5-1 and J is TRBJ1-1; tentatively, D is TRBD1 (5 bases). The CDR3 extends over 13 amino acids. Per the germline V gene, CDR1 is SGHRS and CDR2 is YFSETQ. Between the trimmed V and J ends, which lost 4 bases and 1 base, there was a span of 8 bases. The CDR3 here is CASSIDRNTEAFF. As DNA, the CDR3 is TGCGCCAGCAGCATAGACAGGAACACTGAAGCTTTCTTT.

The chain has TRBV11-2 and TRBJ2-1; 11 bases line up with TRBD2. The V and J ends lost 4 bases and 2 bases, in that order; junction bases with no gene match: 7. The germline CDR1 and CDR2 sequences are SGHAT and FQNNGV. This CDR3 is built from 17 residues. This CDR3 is CASSSRLAGNAYNEQFF. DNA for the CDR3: TGTGCCAGCAGCTCGAGACTAGCGGGAAATGCCTACAATGAGCAGTTCTTC.

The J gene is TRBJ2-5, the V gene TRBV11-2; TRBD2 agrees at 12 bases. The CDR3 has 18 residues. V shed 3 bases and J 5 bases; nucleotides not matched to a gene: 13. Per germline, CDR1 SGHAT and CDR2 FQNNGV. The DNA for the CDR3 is TGTGCCAGCAGCTTCTCTTCGCTAGCGGGAGGGTTGGTCGAGACCCAGTACTTC. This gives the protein CASSFSSLAGGLVETQYF.

In DNA form, the CDR3 reads TGTGCCAGCAGCTCGTTCACGGGACAGATTAATTCACCCCTCCACTTT. Encoded protein: CASSSFTGQINSPLHF. The chain links TRBV5-4 to TRBJ1-6, with 7 nucleotides matching TRBD1. The CDR3 extends over 16 amino acids. Looked up from germline, CDR1 is SGHNT and CDR2 is YYREEE (reference sequence). J gave up 6 bases and V 3 bases, and 9 bases lay outside the gene matches. Variable domain in full (rest from reference TRBV5-4 and TRBJ1-6): ETGVTQSPTHLIKTRGQQVTLRCSSQSGHNTVSWYQQALGQGPQFIFQYYREEENGRGNFPPRFSGLQFPNYSSELNVNALELDDSALYLCASSSFTGQINSPLHFGNGTRLTVT.

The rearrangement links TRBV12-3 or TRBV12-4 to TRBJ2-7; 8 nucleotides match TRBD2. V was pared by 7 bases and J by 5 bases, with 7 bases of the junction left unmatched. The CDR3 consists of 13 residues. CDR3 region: CASTSTSVHEQYF. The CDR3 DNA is TGTGCCAGCACCTCGACTAGCGTGCACGAGCAGTACTTC.

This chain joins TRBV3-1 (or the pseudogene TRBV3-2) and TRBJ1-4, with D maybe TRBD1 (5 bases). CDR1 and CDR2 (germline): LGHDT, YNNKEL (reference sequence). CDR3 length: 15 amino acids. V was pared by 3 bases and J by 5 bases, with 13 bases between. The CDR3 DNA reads TGTGCCAGCAGCCAGGACGACAGACGAAATGAAAAACTGTTTTTT. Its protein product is CASSQDDRRNEKLFF.

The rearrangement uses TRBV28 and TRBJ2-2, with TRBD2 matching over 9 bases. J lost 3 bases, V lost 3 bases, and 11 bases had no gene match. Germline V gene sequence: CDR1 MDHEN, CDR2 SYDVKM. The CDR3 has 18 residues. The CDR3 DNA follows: TGTGCCAGCAGTTTGTGGGGGAGCGGGAGGAGATACACCGGGGAGCTGTTTTTT. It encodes CASSLWGSGRRYTGELFF.

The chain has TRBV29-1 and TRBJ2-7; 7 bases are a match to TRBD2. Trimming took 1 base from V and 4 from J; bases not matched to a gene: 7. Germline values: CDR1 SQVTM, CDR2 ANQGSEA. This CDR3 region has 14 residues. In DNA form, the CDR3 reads TGCAGCGTTGAAGCGGGGGGACGAGGTTACGAGCAGTACTTC. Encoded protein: CSVEAGGRGYEQYF.

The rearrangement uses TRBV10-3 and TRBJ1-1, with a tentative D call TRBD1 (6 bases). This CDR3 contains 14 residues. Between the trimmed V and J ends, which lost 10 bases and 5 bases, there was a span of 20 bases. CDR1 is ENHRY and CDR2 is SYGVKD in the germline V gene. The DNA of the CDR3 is TGTGCCACCCAGGGGAACAGGGTAGGAACTGAAGCTTTCTTT. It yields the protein CATQGNRVGTEAFF.

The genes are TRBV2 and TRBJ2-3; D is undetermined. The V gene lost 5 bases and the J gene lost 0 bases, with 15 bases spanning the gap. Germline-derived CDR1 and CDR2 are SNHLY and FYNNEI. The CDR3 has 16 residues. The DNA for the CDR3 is TGTGCCAGCAGTTTCGGCGCGGCAAGAAGCACAGATACGCAGTATTTT. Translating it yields CASSFGAARSTDTQYF.

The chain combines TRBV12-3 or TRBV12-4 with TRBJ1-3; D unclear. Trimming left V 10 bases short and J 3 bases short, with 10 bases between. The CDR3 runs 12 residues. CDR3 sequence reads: CATSLLGNTIYF. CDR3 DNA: TGTGCCACCTCGCTCCTTGGAAACACCATATATTTT.

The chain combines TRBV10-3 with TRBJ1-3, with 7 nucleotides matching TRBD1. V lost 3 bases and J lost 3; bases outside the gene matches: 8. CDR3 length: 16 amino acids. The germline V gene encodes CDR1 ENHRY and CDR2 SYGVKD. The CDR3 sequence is CAISDPTGRSGNTIYF. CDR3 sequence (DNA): TGTGCCATCAGTGACCCGACAGGGAGGAGTGGAAACACCATATATTTT.

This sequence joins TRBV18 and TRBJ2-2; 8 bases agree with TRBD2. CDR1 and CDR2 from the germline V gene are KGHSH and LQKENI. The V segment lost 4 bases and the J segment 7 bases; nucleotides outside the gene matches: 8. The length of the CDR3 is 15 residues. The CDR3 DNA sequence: TGTGCCAGCTCACGAGATAGCGGGAACGTCGGGGAGCTGTTTTTT. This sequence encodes CASSRDSGNVGELFF.

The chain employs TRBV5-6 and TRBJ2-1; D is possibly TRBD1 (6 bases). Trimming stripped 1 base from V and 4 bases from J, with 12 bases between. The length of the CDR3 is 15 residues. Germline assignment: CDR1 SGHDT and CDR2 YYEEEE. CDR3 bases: TGTGCCAGCAGCTTGAAGGGGGAGTGGTACAATGAGCAGTTCTTC. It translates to CASSLKGEWYNEQFF.

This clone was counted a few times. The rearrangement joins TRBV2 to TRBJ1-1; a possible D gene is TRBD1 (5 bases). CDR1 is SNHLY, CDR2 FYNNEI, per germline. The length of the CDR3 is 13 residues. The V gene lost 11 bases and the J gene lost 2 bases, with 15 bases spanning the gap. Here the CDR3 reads CAGARTANTEAFF. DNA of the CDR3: TGTGCCGGGGCTAGGACTGCCAACACTGAAGCTTTCTTT.

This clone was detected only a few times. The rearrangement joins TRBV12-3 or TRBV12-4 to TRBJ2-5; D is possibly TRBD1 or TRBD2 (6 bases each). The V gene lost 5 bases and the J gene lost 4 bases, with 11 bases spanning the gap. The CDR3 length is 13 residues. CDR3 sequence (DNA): TGTGCCAGCAGTGTAAGGGGGGTAGAGACCCAGTACTTC. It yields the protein CASSVRGVETQYF.

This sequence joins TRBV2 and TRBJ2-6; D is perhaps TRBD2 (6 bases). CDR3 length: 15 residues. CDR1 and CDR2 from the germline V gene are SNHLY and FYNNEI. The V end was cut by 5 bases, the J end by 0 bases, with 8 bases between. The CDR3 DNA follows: TGTGCCAGCAGTCGGGACTTCTCTGGGGCCAACGTCCTGACTTTC. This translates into CASSRDFSGANVLTF.

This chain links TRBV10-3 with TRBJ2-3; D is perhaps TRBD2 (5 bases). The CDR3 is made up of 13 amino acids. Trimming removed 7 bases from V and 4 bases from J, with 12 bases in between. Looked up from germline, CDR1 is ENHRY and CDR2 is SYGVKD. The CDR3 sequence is CAIKRSAPDTQYF. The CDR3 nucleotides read TGTGCCATCAAGCGGTCAGCTCCAGATACGCAGTATTTT.

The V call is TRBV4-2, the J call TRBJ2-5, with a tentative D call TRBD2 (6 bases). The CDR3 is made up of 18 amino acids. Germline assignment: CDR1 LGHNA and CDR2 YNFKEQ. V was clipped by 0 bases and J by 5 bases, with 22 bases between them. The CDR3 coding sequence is TGTGCCAGCAGCCAAGACTCTCTGGAGGGACGATTTTGGGAGACCCAGTACTTC. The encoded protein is CASSQDSLEGRFWETQYF.

CDR3 coding DNA: TGTGCCAGCAGTCCAACAGGGGACCCCGGAAACACCATATATTTT. The encoded protein is CASSPTGDPGNTIYF. The chain employs TRBV28 and TRBJ1-3; TRBD1 matches at 7 bases. The V segment lost 5 bases and the J segment 4 bases; nucleotides outside the gene matches: 8. The CDR3 is made up of 15 amino acids. Germline assignment: CDR1 MDHEN and CDR2 SYDVKM.

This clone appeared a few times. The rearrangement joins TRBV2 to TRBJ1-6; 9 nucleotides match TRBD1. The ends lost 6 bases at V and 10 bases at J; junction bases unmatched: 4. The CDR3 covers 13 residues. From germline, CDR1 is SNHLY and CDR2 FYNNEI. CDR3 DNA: TGTGCCAGCAGACAGGGGGCGCAGTCACCCCTCCACTTT. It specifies CASRQGAQSPLHF.

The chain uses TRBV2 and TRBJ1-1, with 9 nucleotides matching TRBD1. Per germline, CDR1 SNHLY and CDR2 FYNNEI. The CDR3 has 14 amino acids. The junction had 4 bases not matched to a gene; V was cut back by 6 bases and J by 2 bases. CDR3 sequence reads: CASRRQGVNTEAFF. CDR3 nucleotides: TGTGCCAGCAGGCGACAGGGGGTTAACACTGAAGCTTTCTTT.

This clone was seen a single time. The CDR3 is CASSTGTGDGYTF. The CDR3 DNA follows: TGTGCCAGCAGCACCGGGACAGGGGATGGCTACACCTTC. The chain couples TRBV7-2 to TRBJ1-2; 10 nucleotides match TRBD1. V shed 5 bases, J shed 6 bases, and the junction held 3 bases outside the gene matches. CDR3 length: 13 residues. CDR1 and CDR2 (germline): SGHTA, FQGNSA.